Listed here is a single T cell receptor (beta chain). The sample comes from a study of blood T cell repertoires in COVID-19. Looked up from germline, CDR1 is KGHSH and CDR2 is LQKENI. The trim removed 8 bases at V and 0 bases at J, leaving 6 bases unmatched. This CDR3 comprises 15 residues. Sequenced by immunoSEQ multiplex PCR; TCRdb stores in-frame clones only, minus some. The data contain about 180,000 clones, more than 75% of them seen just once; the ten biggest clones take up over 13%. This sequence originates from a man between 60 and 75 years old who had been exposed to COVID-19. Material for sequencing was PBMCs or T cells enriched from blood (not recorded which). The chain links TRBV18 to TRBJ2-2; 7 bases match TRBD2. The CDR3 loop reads CASQTSVANTGELFF. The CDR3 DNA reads TGTGCCAGCCAAACTAGCGTTGCGAACACCGGGGAGCTGTTTTTT.